Presented here are 30 T cell receptor beta chains from one specimen sequenced in a study of cytomegalovirus exposure and HLA in healthy donors. The PCR was carried out with 60 Vbeta primers and 13 Jbeta primers. Method: immunoSEQ multiplex PCR; TCRdb's copy keeps in-frame clones and lacks some. The sample yields 80,000 or so clones, 67% seen once. Specimen: PBMCs. These TCRs come from a woman aged 45 to 65 in good health and CMV-seropositive.

The V gene is TRBV29-1, the J gene TRBJ2-2, with 7 bases identical to TRBD2. The CDR3 extends over 14 amino acids. V was clipped by 7 bases and J by 2 bases; unmatched bases: 7. The germline V gene encodes CDR1 SQVTM and CDR2 ANQGSEA. CDR3 residues: CSATGGTNTGELFF. CDR3 nucleotides: TGCAGCGCTACGGGGGGAACTAACACCGGGGAGCTGTTTTTT.

The gene calls are TRBV6-1 and TRBJ1-5; 8 nucleotides align to TRBD1. The CDR3 covers 17 residues. With 2 bases clipped from V and 4 bases from J, the junction kept 10 bases outside the gene matches. CDR1 and CDR2 (germline): MNHNS, SASEGT. CDR3 sequence reads: CASSERWTGSYNQPQHF. The DNA of the CDR3 is TGTGCCAGCAGTGAAAGGTGGACAGGGTCGTATAATCAGCCCCAGCATTTT.

The rearrangement links TRBV7-6 to TRBJ1-2; weak D call: TRBD1 (6 bases). This CDR3 region has 13 residues. The V end lost 1 base, the J end lost 7 bases, and 10 bases lay between the germline ends. Germline CDR1 reads SGHVS; CDR2 reads FNYEAQ. This CDR3 is CASSLGGPTGYTF. In DNA form, the CDR3 reads TGTGCCAGCAGCTTAGGGGGGCCCACTGGCTACACCTTC.

As regards this clone: A read error may produce the germline difference seen at one junction end. The chain joins TRBV7-9 to TRBJ1-3; a weak D match, TRBD1 (5 bases). CDR1 and CDR2 (germline): SEHNR, FQNEAQ (reference sequence). The CDR3 consists of 16 residues. The CDR3 DNA is TGTTCCAGCAGCTTAAGCGGGGCTAGGTCTGGAAACACCATATATTTT. It translates to CSSSLSGARSGNTIYF.

This clone has only a few counts. The chain carries TRBV6-5 and TRBJ2-7, with 7 bases lining up with TRBD2. The V and J ends lost 8 bases and 1 base, in that order; junction bases with no gene match: 8. The germline gives CDR1 MNHEY, CDR2 SVGAGI. This CDR3 comprises 14 residues. The CDR3 sequence: CASCPRGGSYEQYF. The CDR3 DNA sequence: TGTGCCAGCTGCCCCCGGGGAGGGTCCTACGAGCAGTACTTC.

V usage is TRBV13 and J usage is TRBJ1-3; the D is unclear. CDR3 length equals 14 residues. Per the germline V gene, CDR1 is PRHDT and CDR2 is FYEKMQ (reference sequence). V dropped 8 bases and J dropped 1 base, with 12 bases sitting between them. The CDR3 DNA reads as TGTGCCAGCGGACCGACGGGGTCTGGAAACACCATATATTTT. Translation: CASGPTGSGNTIYF.

The chain carries TRBV19 and TRBJ2-2; 8 positions match TRBD1. The CDR3 runs to 14 residues. Germline CDR1 LNHDA, CDR2 SQIVND (reference sequence). V was pared by 6 bases and J by 7 bases, with 7 bases of the junction left unmatched. CDR3: CASRGQGRVGELFF. DNA for the CDR3: TGTGCCAGTAGAGGACAGGGCCGGGTCGGGGAGCTGTTTTTT.

The chain links TRBV27 to TRBJ2-7, with TRBD1 matching over 9 bases. This CDR3 contains 15 residues. Germline CDR1 and CDR2: MNHEY and SMNVEV (reference sequence). Unmatched junction bases numbered 6, after V lost 2 bases and J lost 4 bases. CDR3 bases: TGTGCCAGCAGTTTAGGGACAGGGTATGGATACGAGCAGTACTTC. It codes for CASSLGTGYGYEQYF.

As to this clone: One end of the junction fails to match germline, which may point to a read error. The chain recombines TRBV4-1 with TRBJ1-6; the match to TRBD1 covers 10 bases. Germline V gives CDR1 MGHRA, CDR2 YSYEKL. The CDR3 runs to 15 residues. The chain's CDR3 is CASSQGGTGASPLHF. The CDR3 coding sequence is TGTGCCAGCAGCCAAGGGGGGACAGGGGCCTCACCCCTCCACTTT.

The chain couples TRBV5-4 to TRBJ1-2; D perhaps matches TRBD1 (5 bases). Looked up from germline, CDR1 is SGHNT and CDR2 is YYREEE (reference sequence). The V end lost 2 bases, the J end lost 8 bases, and 16 bases lay between the germline ends. The CDR3 is 14 residues long. The CDR3: CASSFYGQGTGYTF. CDR3 bases: TGTGCCAGCAGCTTTTACGGCCAGGGTACCGGCTACACCTTC.

The chain links TRBV6-5 to TRBJ1-1; TRBD1 might be the D (6 bases). This CDR3 contains 13 residues. Trimming pared 5 bases from V and 5 bases from J, leaving 12 bases between. CDR1 and CDR2 from the germline V gene are MNHEY and SVGAGI. In DNA form, the CDR3 reads TGTGCCAGCAGTAGAGGGGGGGGGACTGAAGCTTTCTTT. This sequence encodes CASSRGGGTEAFF.

The chain recombines TRBV7-6 with TRBJ1-5, with no clear D. Germline V lookup: CDR1 SGHVS, CDR2 FNYEAQ. V was shortened by 2 bases and J by 3 bases, with 11 bases between the two germline ends. The CDR3 is 15 amino acids. The CDR3 coding sequence is TGTGCCAGCAGCTTAAGCGGGAGGGACAATCAGCCCCAGCATTTT. Translating gives CASSLSGRDNQPQHF. Together with reference TRBV7-6 and TRBJ1-5, the CDR3 gives the full variable domain: GAGVSQSPRYKVTKRGQDVALRCDPISGHVSLYWYRQALGQGPEFLTYFNYEAQQDKSGLPNDRFSAERPEGSISTLTIQRTEQRDSAMYRCASSLSGRDNQPQHFGDGTRLSIL.

The genes are TRBV25-1 and TRBJ2-2; TRBD2 might be the D (7 bases). Looked up from germline, CDR1 is MGHDK and CDR2 is SYGVNS. This CDR3 spans 13 amino acids. V was clipped by 7 bases and J by 7 bases, with 13 bases between them. The CDR3 DNA follows: TGTGCCAGCATGCGGGGGCAAGTCGGGGAGCTGTTTTTT. Translating gives CASMRGQVGELFF.

This chain joins TRBV9 and TRBJ1-1, with a weak D call TRBD1 (5 bases). The CDR3 spans 15 residues. V was clipped by 0 bases and J by 3 bases, with 12 bases between them. Germline CDR1 is SGDLS and CDR2 is YYNGEE. The CDR3, as DNA: TGTGCCAGCAGCGTAGATCAGGGATTAGACACTGAAGCTTTCTTT. It translates to CASSVDQGLDTEAFF.

The chain combines TRBV29-1 with TRBJ1-2; 7 nucleotides agree with TRBD1. Trimming took 3 bases from V and 8 from J; bases not matched to a gene: 6. Germline CDR1 is SQVTM and CDR2 is ANQGSEA. CDR3 length equals 12 residues. In nucleotides, the CDR3 is TGCAGCGTTGAGTGGGCAGGGGGGGGCTACACCTTC. Encoded protein: CSVEWAGGGYTF.

The chain recombines TRBV10-3 with TRBJ2-7; D might be TRBD1 (5 bases). The CDR3 runs to 13 residues. CDR1 and CDR2 from the germline V gene are ENHRY and SYGVKD. V lost 6 bases, J lost 1 base, and 10 bases lay in between. The CDR3 DNA reads as TGTGCCATCAGGGACACTTCTTCCTACGAGCAGTACTTC. Its translation: CAIRDTSSYEQYF.

This clone was seen just once. The rearrangement joins TRBV6-1 to TRBJ1-1, with 8 bases fitting TRBD1. The CDR3 is 13 amino acids. The V gene's germline CDR1 is MNHNS and CDR2 SASEGT. With V trimmed by 6 bases and J by 5 bases, 5 bases remained unmatched. DNA for the CDR3: TGTGCCAGCAGCGCTGGACAGGGAACTGAAGCTTTCTTT. Amino acids: CASSAGQGTEAFF.

The chain joins TRBV15 to TRBJ2-7; possible D gene TRBD2, 5 bases. Trimming removed 6 bases at V and 2 bases at J, with 17 bases between. CDR3 length equals 15 residues. Germline CDR1 reads LNHNV; CDR2 reads YYDKDF (reference sequence). DNA of the CDR3: TGTGCCACCAGTCAGACCCGGGCTAGCCCCTACGAGCAGTACGTC. This encodes CATSQTRASPYEQYV.

This chain joins TRBV9 and TRBJ1-1; D uncertain. In germline, CDR1 is SGDLS, CDR2 YYNGEE. The CDR3 spans 15 residues. Trimming left V 3 bases short and J 6 bases short, with 18 bases between. CDR3 sequence: CASSALTWSRAEAFF. CDR3 nucleotides: TGTGCCAGCAGCGCCTTGACCTGGAGTCGCGCTGAAGCTTTCTTT.

The chain is built from TRBV5-1 and TRBJ2-2; 7 bases match TRBD2. Germline lookup yields CDR1 SGHRS and CDR2 YFSETQ. V lost 0 bases and J lost 2; bases outside the gene matches: 7. The CDR3 runs 17 residues. The CDR3 sequence: CASSLDEASGNTGELFF. CDR3 sequence (DNA): TGCGCCAGCAGCTTGGACGAGGCTAGCGGAAACACCGGGGAGCTGTTTTTT.

The rearrangement links TRBV7-3 to TRBJ2-7; 7 bases match TRBD1. The V and J ends lost 0 bases and 3 bases, in that order; junction bases with no gene match: 2. The V gene's germline CDR1 is SGHTA and CDR2 FQGTGA. This CDR3 comprises 14 residues. The CDR3 is CASSLTGDSYEQYF. CDR3 DNA sequence: TGTGCCAGCAGCTTAACTGGGGACAGCTACGAGCAGTACTTC.

This clone has more than one count but fewer than ten. CDR3 protein: CASSEARGATEAFF. The DNA of the CDR3 is TGTGCCAGCAGTGAAGCTCGGGGGGCTACTGAAGCTTTCTTT. The chain recombines TRBV25-1 with TRBJ1-1, with D possibly matching TRBD1 (6 bases). This CDR3 comprises 14 residues. V lost 2 bases, J lost 5 bases, and 12 bases lay in between. The germline V gene encodes CDR1 MGHDK and CDR2 SYGVNS.

CDR3 loop: CASTPKGLGNVDTGELFF. CDR3 sequence (DNA): TGTGCCAGTACTCCAAAGGGACTAGGAAATGTCGACACCGGGGAGCTGTTTTTT. J is TRBJ2-2 and V is TRBV19; 8 bases fit TRBD2. CDR3 size: 18 residues. From germline, CDR1 is LNHDA and CDR2 SQIVND (reference sequence). V trimming: 7 bases; J trimming: 3 bases; junction bases outside the gene matches: 16.

V and J are TRBV9 and TRBJ1-2, with TRBD1 identical over 10 bases. The CDR3 totals 18 residues. Per the germline V gene, CDR1 is SGDLS and CDR2 is YYNGEE. The J segment lost 6 bases and the V segment lost 5 bases, leaving 19 bases of the junction unmatched. Here the CDR3 DNA reads TGTGCCAGCAGAAAGAAAGAAGACAGGGGGCAGGACGGTCATGGCTACACCTTC. As protein: CASRKKEDRGQDGHGYTF. The full variable domain, with the rest looked up from reference TRBV9 and TRBJ1-2, is DSGVTQTPKHLITATGQRVTLRCSPRSGDLSVYWYQQSLDQGLQFLIQYYNGEERAKGNILERFSAQQFPDLHSELNLSSLELGDSALYFCASRKKEDRGQDGHGYTFGSGTRLTVV.

V gene TRBV28 combines with J gene TRBJ1-4; 11 bases line up with TRBD1. The germline V gene encodes CDR1 MDHEN and CDR2 SYDVKM. V dropped 5 bases and J dropped 6; count of bases not matched to a gene: 11. The CDR3 sequence is 17 residues long. CDR3 protein: CASSLRWTGGADEKLFF. DNA of the CDR3: TGTGCCAGCAGTCTCCGCTGGACAGGGGGCGCTGATGAAAAACTGTTTTTT.

The V call is TRBV5-6, the J call TRBJ2-7; the match to TRBD2 covers 8 bases. This CDR3 is 14 amino acids long. With V trimmed by 0 bases and J by 2 bases, 1 base remained unmatched. Germline CDR1 and CDR2: SGHDT and YYEEEE. CDR3 loop: CASSLGSGAYEQYV. In DNA form, the CDR3 reads TGTGCCAGCAGCTTGGGTAGCGGGGCCTACGAGCAGTACGTC.

This chain joins TRBV9 and TRBJ2-3, with 7 nucleotides matching TRBD2. The CDR3 has 15 amino acids. CDR1 and CDR2 (germline): SGDLS, YYNGEE. Losses at the gene ends were 3 bases for V and 2 bases for J; bases not matched to a gene: 6. For the CDR3, the DNA is TGTGCCAGCAGCGGAAGGACTAGGGACACAGATACGCAGTATTTT. Encoded protein: CASSGRTRDTDTQYF.

The J gene is TRBJ1-1, the V gene TRBV7-9; D is unresolved. There are 15 residues in the CDR3. V lost 5 bases and J 3 bases, leaving 16 bases between the germline ends. From germline, CDR1 is SEHNR and CDR2 FQNEAQ (reference sequence). CDR3 DNA: TGTGCCAGCAGCCGCGGAGGGCTATGGGACACTGAAGCTTTCTTT. Its protein product is CASSRGGLWDTEAFF.

This clone appeared a few times. This chain joins TRBV5-1 and TRBJ2-7; 14 bases agree with TRBD2. The CDR3 totals 18 residues. Germline CDR1 and CDR2: SGHRS and YFSETQ. J gave up 2 bases and V 0 bases, and 7 bases lay outside the gene matches. CDR3 in amino acids: CASSLEWTSGGTPYEQYF. The CDR3 nucleotides read TGCGCCAGCAGCTTGGAGTGGACTAGCGGGGGGACACCCTACGAGCAGTACTTC.

The chain is built from TRBV7-8 and TRBJ1-6, with TRBD1 matching over 7 bases. The CDR3 consists of 18 residues. The junction had 9 bases not matched to a gene; V was cut back by 4 bases and J by 0 bases. Per the germline V gene, CDR1 is SGHVS and CDR2 is FQNEAQ. The CDR3 DNA follows: TGTGCCAGCAGCTCGCCGGGACAGCTAAGCTCCTATAATTCACCCCTCCACTTT. This encodes CASSSPGQLSSYNSPLHF.